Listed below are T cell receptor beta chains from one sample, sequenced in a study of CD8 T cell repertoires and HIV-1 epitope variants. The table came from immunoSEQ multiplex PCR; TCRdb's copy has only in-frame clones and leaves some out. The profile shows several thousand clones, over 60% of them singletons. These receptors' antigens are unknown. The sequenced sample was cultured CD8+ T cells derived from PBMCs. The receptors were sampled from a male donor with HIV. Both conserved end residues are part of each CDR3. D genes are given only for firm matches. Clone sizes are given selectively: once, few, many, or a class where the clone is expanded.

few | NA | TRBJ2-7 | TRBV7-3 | TGTGCCAGCAGCTTAAGCCGCAACTACGAGCAGTACTTC | CASSLSRNYEQYF
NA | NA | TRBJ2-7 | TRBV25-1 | TGTGCCAGCAGTGAAATCGCAGGGCGGCAGTACTTC | CASSEIAGRQYF
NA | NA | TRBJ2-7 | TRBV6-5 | TGTGCCAGCAGTTACGGAGCGGACTATCCCTACGAGCAGTACTTC | CASSYGADYPYEQYF
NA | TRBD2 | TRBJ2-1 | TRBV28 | TGTGCCAGCAGTTCCGGACTAGCGGTCAATGAGCAGTTCTTC | CASSSGLAVNEQFF
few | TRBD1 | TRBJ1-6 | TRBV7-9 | TGTGCCAGCAGCTTGGACAGGGTAGCCTATAATTCACCCCTCCACTTT | CASSLDRVAYNSPLHF
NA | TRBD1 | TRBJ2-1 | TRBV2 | TGTGCCAGCAGTGAACCCAAGGACAGGGTGGTTGGGAATGAGCAGTTCTTC | CASSEPKDRVVGNEQFF
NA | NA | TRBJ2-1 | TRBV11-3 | TGTGCCAGCAGCTTTAGGGGGGGGACTTACAATGAGCAGTTCTTC | CASSFRGGTYNEQFF
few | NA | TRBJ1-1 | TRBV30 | TGTGCCTGGATCATACCACAGGGCCCTGAAGCTTTCTTT | CAWIIPQGPEAFF
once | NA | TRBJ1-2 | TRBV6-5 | TGTGCCAGCAGCACCGGTGGAAGATACTATGGCTACACCTTC | CASSTGGRYYGYTF
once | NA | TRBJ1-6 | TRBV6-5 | TGTGCCAGCAGCGGTAATTCACCCCTCCACTTT | CASSGNSPLHF
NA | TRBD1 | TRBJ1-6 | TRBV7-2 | TGTGCCAGCAGCACTCGGGACAGGGGGCACAATTCACCCCTCCACTTT | CASSTRDRGHNSPLHF
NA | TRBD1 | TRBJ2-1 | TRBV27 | TGTGCCAGCAGTTTATTTGCAGGGGGAGTGAACAATGAGCAGTTCTTC | CASSLFAGGVNNEQFF
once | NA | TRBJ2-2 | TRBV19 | TGTGCCAGTAGTATCCCCCGGGGGCCGCACACCGGGGAGCTGTTTTTT | CASSIPRGPHTGELFF
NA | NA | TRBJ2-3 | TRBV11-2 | TGTGCCAGCAGCTTAGGATTTAAGCTGTTCACAGATACGCAGTATTTT | CASSLGFKLFTDTQYF
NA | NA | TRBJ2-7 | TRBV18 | TGTGCCAGCTCACCACCGGAGTGGAACTACGAGCAGTACTTC | CASSPPEWNYEQYF
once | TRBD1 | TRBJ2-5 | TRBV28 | TGTGCCAGCAGTCGTGAATCAGGGGGCCAAGAGACCCAGTACTTC | CASSRESGGQETQYF
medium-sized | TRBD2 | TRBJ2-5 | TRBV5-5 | TGTGCCAGCAGCTTTTCTAGCGGGGGGCAAGAGACCCAGTACTTC | CASSFSSGGQETQYF
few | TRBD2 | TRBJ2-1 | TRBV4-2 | TGTGCCAGCAGCCAAGAGTCGACTAGCGGGAGCAATGAGCAGTTCTTC | CASSQESTSGSNEQFF